This T cell receptor beta chain was sequenced for a study of human T cells and chemical hapten exposure. Across the whole study: Small differences in pooled library volume mainly drove the variation in TCR yields per sample.

In TCRdb, the RACE reads were re-called with MiXCR into one record per CDR3 protein. The sample has some 70,000 distinct CDR3 sequences, around a third seen once. Time point here: patch test 1, 2 weeks after DPC sensitization. Sample treatment: therapeutic diphenylcyclopropenone sensitization with weekly scalp DPC. This CDR3 comprises 14 residues. The V end lost 6 bases, the J end lost 0 bases, and 12 bases lay between the germline ends. Germline lookup yields CDR1 DFQATT and CDR2 SNEGSKA (reference sequence). The chain couples TRBV20-1 to TRBJ2-1; the D is unclear. The sequence derives from a man aged 40-50 years with alopecia areata. Some clones in this sample may be carry-over from other donors' samples. Sequences were derived from whole blood, sampled in connection with sensitization to the hapten diphenylcyclopropenone (DPC). The CDR3 sequence: CSARLPISYNEQFF. CDR3 bases: TGCAGTGCCCGTCTTCCGATCTCCTACAATGAGCAGTTCTTC.